This T cell receptor beta chain originates from a study of blood T cell repertoires in COVID-19 (dated by TCRdb to the early 2020s). Background for the entire study: Samples from collaborators originated in the United States, Italy and Spain and spanned both the acute and convalescent phases of COVID-19. The material from the prospective study consisted of cDNA or gDNA derived from T cells, B-cell-depleted T cells, or PBMCs. The dataset comprised deeply sampled blood TCRbeta repertoires from subjects exposed to, actively infected with, or recovered from COVID-19. A freely available public database, intended as a resource for researchers studying the immune response to SARS-CoV-2, is where the repertoires were released. The samples were drawn from two sources: the first 160 participants of the ongoing ImmuneRACE study, and 1,254 subjects contributed by 6 global collaborators. Sample metadata almost always included a de-identified subject ID, COVID-19 status, age in years and sex. HLA class I and class II types, where available, came from metadata supplied by the sample provider rather than from assay-based typing.

Including cysteine and phenylalanine, the CDR3 has 14 amino acids. Only CDR3 DNA is held: 42 bases, read in frame from base 1. Here V drops 6 bases and J drops 4 bases, and the junction holds 8 bases not matched to any gene. Via the germline V gene (reference sequence), CDR1 is MNHNY and CDR2 SVGAGI. The collaborating institutions used their own protocols to collect whole blood in K2EDTA tubes. For TCRbeta analysis, collaborators shipped samples in one of three forms: frozen whole blood, isolated PBMCs, or DNA extracted from either of those sample types. The immunoSEQ Assay, a bias-controlled multiplex PCR, was used to amplify TCRbeta CDR3 regions from genomic DNA. Turning to the authors' computational methods: The number of nucleated cells in each sample was estimated from the amplification of reference gene primers within the assay. Sequence reads were collapsed and filtered to measure the absolute abundance of every unique TCRbeta CDR3 rearrangement. For each sample, productive Simpson clonality was calculated as the square root of Simpson's diversity index over productive rearrangements. TCRdb took this table from immuneACCESS and kept in-frame rearrangements with V and J called. Such tables lack part of the clones; where checked against another copy, unresolved V genes explain under half of the gap, and the rest is unexplained. The D gene and trimming were derived from the DNA, and the V and J assignments and clone size from that table. This sample is represented by 150,000 to 200,000 clones; around 83% of them were singletons. 5.5% to 7% of the sample is in the top ten clones.

Beyond this particular receptor, the publication reports: How much clinical and demographic metadata was included differed by source and by participant, and the metadata was provided uncurated.

About this clone: Its antigen specificity is not known. No base-level quality is on record; no much larger clone is a single base apart.

This chain joins TRBV6-6 to TRBJ1-2, and 7 bases in between align with TRBD1. Material for sequencing was peripheral blood. The receptor comes from a man in his fifties with active or convalescent COVID-19. The nucleotides read TGTGCCAGCAGCCTTTCCGACAGGGTCTATGGCTACACCTTC. This sequence encodes CASSLSDRVYGYTF.